These 27 T cell receptor beta chains were all obtained from the same sample, sequenced in a study of cytomegalovirus exposure and HLA in healthy donors. 60 Vbeta and 13 Jbeta primers were used in PCR. Profiling relied on immunoSEQ multiplex PCR, and the TCRdb table lists in-frame clones only, not all of them. The table shows over 150,000 clones, with 60% to 80% occurring only once. Sequencing was performed on PBMCs. The source of these receptors is a man aged 25 to 45 in good health and CMV-seropositive.

The V gene is TRBV18, the J gene TRBJ1-1; no clear D. This CDR3 has 15 amino acids. The germline V gene encodes CDR1 KGHSH and CDR2 LQKENI. Trimming removed 6 bases from V and 0 bases from J, with 14 bases in between. The CDR3 here is CASSPNTVMNTEAFF. CDR3 nucleotides: TGTGCCAGCTCGCCCAACACAGTAATGAACACTGAAGCTTTCTTT.

The rearrangement joins TRBV5-1 to TRBJ2-7, with D maybe TRBD2 (5 bases). The CDR3 contains 12 residues. Germline V lookup: CDR1 SGHRS, CDR2 YFSETQ. Between the trimmed V and J ends, which lost 2 bases and 5 bases, there was a span of 8 bases. CDR3 amino acids: CASSFSGDEQYF. DNA for the CDR3: TGCGCCAGCAGCTTTTCCGGGGACGAGCAGTACTTC.

As concerns this clone: The germline gene is not matched at one end of the junction; a read error may be the cause. The same CDR3 also results from other DNA sequences found in this sample. The CDR3 region has the DNA TGCGCCAGCACCAACAGGGGAAAGGGCTACACCTTC. It encodes CASTNRGKGYTF. This chain joins TRBV6-5 and TRBJ1-2; 7 bases agree with TRBD1. Germline V gives CDR1 MNHEY, CDR2 SVGAGI. CDR3 length equals 12 residues.

This clone is a singleton in its sample. V gene TRBV5-4 combines with J gene TRBJ1-2; possible D gene TRBD1, 5 bases. The CDR3 has 16 residues. The V and J ends lost 2 bases and 2 bases respectively, with 16 bases between them. Germline V gives CDR1 SGHNT, CDR2 YYREEE (reference sequence). CDR3 in amino acids: CASSFPGDENNYGYTF. Here the CDR3 DNA reads TGTGCCAGCAGCTTCCCGGGGGACGAGAACAACTATGGCTACACCTTC. Complete variable domain (other parts from reference TRBV5-4 and TRBJ1-2): ETGVTQSPTHLIKTRGQQVTLRCSSQSGHNTVSWYQQALGQGPQFIFQYYREEENGRGNFPPRFSGLQFPNYSSELNVNALELDDSALYLCASSFPGDENNYGYTFGSGTRLTVV.

V is TRBV5-1 and J is TRBJ2-7, with 12 bases aligning to TRBD2. Trimming cost V 4 bases and J 5 bases; bases outside gene matches: 7. Germline V gives CDR1 SGHRS, CDR2 YFSETQ. This CDR3 comprises 15 residues. The CDR3 sequence: CASSTSLAGGDEQYF. CDR3 nucleotides: TGCGCCAGCAGCACCTCGCTAGCGGGAGGGGACGAGCAGTACTTC.

The sample holds a few counts of this clone. The chain recombines TRBV6-6 with TRBJ1-1; no clear D gene. The CDR3 loop spans 13 amino acids. The ends were cut back, 7 bases at V and 0 bases at J, with 9 bases in the middle. Germline V gene lookup returns CDR1 MNHNY and CDR2 SVGAGI (reference sequence). CDR3 nucleotide sequence: TGTGCCAGCATTACGGCGGTGAACACTGAAGCTTTCTTT. This gives the protein CASITAVNTEAFF.

J is TRBJ2-3 and V is TRBV11-1; D is perhaps TRBD2 (7 bases). The germline V gene has CDR1 SGHAT and CDR2 FQDESV (reference sequence). This CDR3 comprises 17 residues. Trimming cost V 2 bases and J 2 bases, with 17 bases left between them. In DNA, the CDR3 is TGTGCCAGCAGCTTACATTGGCGGGGGCGGGCCACAGATACGCAGTATTTT. This encodes CASSLHWRGRATDTQYF.

The table lists this clone with a few counts. CDR3 residues: CASSTIGRGYAYEQYF. CDR3 nucleotides: TGTGCCAGCAGCACGATCGGTAGGGGCTACGCCTACGAGCAGTACTTC. The chain uses TRBV5-5 and TRBJ2-7; TRBD1 might be the D (5 bases). V lost 4 bases, J lost 2 bases, and 19 bases lay in between. This CDR3 has 16 amino acids. Germline V lookup: CDR1 SGHKS, CDR2 YYEKEE (reference sequence).

V gene TRBV28 combines with J gene TRBJ1-4; TRBD1 matches at 9 bases. The CDR3 has 16 amino acids. The germline gives CDR1 MDHEN, CDR2 SYDVKM. V gave up 5 bases and J gave up 4 bases; unmatched junction bases: 8. CDR3 protein: CASSDTGGGNNEKLFF. In DNA form, the CDR3 reads TGTGCCAGCAGTGACACAGGGGGCGGTAATAATGAAAAACTGTTTTTT. Variable domain in full (rest from reference TRBV28 and TRBJ1-4): DVKVTQSSRYLVKRTGEKVFLECVQDMDHENMFWYRQDPGLGLRLIYFSYDVKMKEKGDIPEGYSVSREKKERFSLILESASTNQTSMYLCASSDTGGGNNEKLFFGSGTQLSVL.

The sample holds one count of this clone. The V call is TRBV9, the J call TRBJ2-7; the D is unclear. Germline assignment: CDR1 SGDLS and CDR2 YYNGEE. The CDR3 is made up of 15 amino acids. Trimming left V 2 bases short and J 2 bases short, with 14 bases between. CDR3 protein: CASSVGEATTYEQYF. The CDR3 DNA reads as TGTGCCAGCAGCGTCGGTGAGGCGACGACCTACGAGCAGTACTTC. Full variable domain (outside the CDR3, taken from reference TRBV9 and TRBJ2-7): DSGVTQTPKHLITATGQRVTLRCSPRSGDLSVYWYQQSLDQGLQFLIQYYNGEERAKGNILERFSAQQFPDLHSELNLSSLELGDSALYFCASSVGEATTYEQYFGPGTRLTVT.

This clone was detected only once. The DNA of the CDR3 is TGTGCCAGCAGCGCCCAATCAGGGGATCGTACGCAGTATTTT. It encodes CASSAQSGDRTQYF. This chain links TRBV11-1 with TRBJ2-3, with TRBD1 as a possible D gene (6 bases). The germline CDR1 and CDR2 sequences are SGHAT and FQDESV (reference sequence). The CDR3 is 14 residues long. The ends were cut back, 5 bases at V and 8 bases at J, with 17 bases in the middle.

The CDR3 is CASSLSGSSTDTQYF. CDR3 bases: TGCGCCAGCAGCTTGAGCGGGTCGAGCACAGATACGCAGTATTTT. The J gene is TRBJ2-3, the V gene TRBV5-1; tentative D call: TRBD2 (6 bases). This CDR3 contains 15 residues. The V end lost 1 base, the J end lost 0 bases, and 9 bases lay between the germline ends. Germline V CDR1 and CDR2: SGHRS, YFSETQ.

This clone showed up just a few times. The genes are TRBV28 and TRBJ2-5; 8 bases agree with TRBD1. With V trimmed by 6 bases and J by 8 bases, 17 bases remained unmatched. Germline values: CDR1 MDHEN, CDR2 SYDVKM. The CDR3 has 16 residues. The CDR3 DNA reads as TGTGCCAGCAGATCAAAGAACAGGGGGGTTGGGAGTACCCAGTACTTC. This codes for CASRSKNRGVGSTQYF.

This chain joins TRBV14 and TRBJ2-7; no reliable D call. V was pared by 0 bases and J by 0 bases, with 6 bases between. The CDR3 is 14 amino acids. Germline V CDR1 and CDR2: SGHDN, FVKESK. This CDR3 is CASSQDYSSYEQYF. CDR3 bases: TGTGCCAGCAGCCAAGACTACAGCTCCTACGAGCAGTACTTC.

This chain links TRBV10-3 with TRBJ2-7, with 7 nucleotides matching TRBD1. Germline assignment: CDR1 ENHRY and CDR2 SYGVKD. The CDR3 has 15 residues. Trimming at V came to 6 bases and at J to 0 bases, leaving 8 bases not matched to a gene. The CDR3 DNA follows: TGTGCCATCAGATGGACAGGTGAGACCTCCTACGAGCAGTACTTC. Its protein is CAIRWTGETSYEQYF.

This clone was counted only a few times. V and J are TRBV10-3 and TRBJ1-4; D possibly corresponds to TRBD1 (6 bases). The CDR3 consists of 14 residues. Trimming pared 6 bases from V and 3 bases from J, leaving 11 bases between. Germline V gene lookup returns CDR1 ENHRY and CDR2 SYGVKD. The CDR3 reads CAIRADRSNEKLFF. The CDR3 coding sequence is TGTGCCATCAGGGCGGACAGATCTAATGAAAAACTGTTTTTT.

Comments on this clone: Here the CDR3 omits its conserved ending phenylalanine or tryptophan, so a read error is the likely source. This chain joins TRBV5-6 and TRBJ1-5; the D is unclear. The CDR3 consists of 16 residues. The germline CDR1 and CDR2 sequences are SGHDT and YYEEEE. Trimming removed 4 bases from V and 0 bases from J, with 14 bases in between. Here the CDR3 reads CASSPRRKYSNQPQHL. As DNA, the CDR3 is TGTGCCAGCAGCCCCCGACGGAAGTATAGCAATCAGCCCCAGCATCTT.

The V and J genes are TRBV2 and TRBJ2-7; 11 bases are a match to TRBD1. Germline V gene sequence: CDR1 SNHLY, CDR2 FYNNEI. The CDR3 is made up of 14 amino acids. Germline trimming cut 2 bases from V and 5 bases from J; bases unmatched to any gene: 2. CDR3 bases: TGTGCCAGCAGTGAATGGACAGGGGGCGACGAGCAGTACTTC. As protein: CASSEWTGGDEQYF.

This clone was counted once. The rearrangement uses TRBV27 and TRBJ1-2; D is possibly TRBD1 (6 bases). The CDR3 has 20 amino acids. In germline, CDR1 is MNHEY, CDR2 SMNVEV (reference sequence). Trimming took 3 bases from V and 0 from J, leaving 26 bases between them. The CDR3 DNA reads TGTGCCAGCAGTTTGTCCGGAAACATGCCGGGACATTCCTCTAACTATGGCTACACCTTC. It translates to CASSLSGNMPGHSSNYGYTF.

This clone was seen a single time. The V and J genes are TRBV28 and TRBJ2-7; tentatively, D is TRBD2 (5 bases). Germline CDR1 and CDR2: MDHEN and SYDVKM. The CDR3 sequence is 15 residues long. V lost 6 bases and J lost 0, with 15 bases in between. The CDR3 is CASSGDRDDSYEQYF. The DNA for the CDR3 is TGTGCCAGCAGCGGAGACCGGGATGACTCCTACGAGCAGTACTTC.

V usage is TRBV9 and J usage is TRBJ2-3, with 8 bases identical to TRBD2. Losses at the gene ends were 3 bases for V and 3 bases for J; bases not matched to a gene: 6. Germline V gene data show CDR1 as SGDLS and CDR2 as YYNGEE. The CDR3 loop spans 15 amino acids. CDR3 sequence reads: CASSGTGGVTDTQYF. The DNA for the CDR3 is TGTGCCAGCAGCGGAACCGGGGGGGTTACAGATACGCAGTATTTT.

V and J are TRBV30 and TRBJ2-7, with D perhaps TRBD1 (5 bases). Germline assignment: CDR1 GTSNPN and CDR2 SVGIG (reference sequence). The CDR3 extends over 14 amino acids. V lost 5 bases, J lost 3 bases, and 17 bases lay in between. The CDR3 coding sequence is TGTGCCTGGGGGCAGGGTAGCCCCGTCTACGAGCAGTACTTC. Encoded protein: CAWGQGSPVYEQYF.

V gene TRBV20-1 combines with J gene TRBJ1-1, with 7 bases lining up with TRBD1. The CDR3 sequence is 11 residues long. Germline V gene sequence: CDR1 DFQATT, CDR2 SNEGSKA (reference sequence). V gave up 7 bases and J gave up 1 base; unmatched junction bases: 0. CDR3 amino acids: CSGQGNTEAFF. CDR3 nucleotides: TGCAGTGGACAGGGGAACACTGAAGCTTTCTTT.

The V call is TRBV5-1, the J call TRBJ1-1; D perhaps matches TRBD1 (5 bases). Trimming removed 0 bases at V and 5 bases at J, with 14 bases between. This CDR3 is 15 amino acids long. Germline CDR1 is SGHRS and CDR2 is YFSETQ. This CDR3 is CASSLGALGGTEAFF. CDR3 DNA: TGCGCCAGCAGCTTGGGCGCGCTCGGGGGGACTGAAGCTTTCTTT.

CDR3 DNA: TGTGCCATCAGCAGAACTAGCGGGCATTACAATGAGCAGTTCTTC. Residues: CAISRTSGHYNEQFF. V gene TRBV10-3 combines with J gene TRBJ2-1; 9 nucleotides align to TRBD2. With V trimmed by 6 bases and J by 4 bases, 7 bases remained unmatched. CDR1 ENHRY and CDR2 SYGVKD come from the germline V gene. The CDR3 spans 15 residues.

As to this clone: The junction differs from germline at one of its ends, possibly a read error. This chain links TRBV28 with TRBJ2-1, with 12 bases aligning to TRBD2. CDR1 MDHEN and CDR2 SYDVKM come from the germline V gene. The CDR3 runs 13 residues. The CDR3 sequence is CASSLASGRAGLF. CDR3 bases: TGTGCCAGCAGTTTGGCTAGCGGGAGGGCCGGTCTCTTC. Full variable domain (missing parts from reference TRBV28 and TRBJ2-1): DVKVTQSSRYLVKRTGEKVFLECVQDMDHENMFWYRQDPGLGLRLIYFSYDVKMKEKGDIPEGYSVSREKKERFSLILESASTNQTSMYLCASSLASGRAGLFGPGTRLTVL.

This chain uses TRBV20-1 with TRBJ2-5; D unresolved. The end of the DNA fits TRBJ2-7 better, so the J call may be wrong. Per germline, CDR1 DFQATT and CDR2 SNEGSKA (reference sequence). The CDR3 has 10 residues. CDR3 DNA: TGCAGTGCTAGAGCCTACGAGCAGTACTTC. It is translated as CSARAYEQYF.